A selection of T cell receptor beta chains follows, all from one sample in a study of immune evolution from preneoplasia to lung adenocarcinoma. Sequencing used immunoSEQ multiplex PCR; TCRdb keeps in-frame clones, though not all of them. This sample has thousands of clones; over 70% occur once, and the top ten carry 5% to 7.5%. Sequencing input: FFPE lung adenocarcinoma in situ tissue. The receptors were gathered from a person aged 60 to 80 with lung adenocarcinoma. Both conserved end residues are trimmed from each CDR3. Fields, in order: V gene, J gene, CDR3 length, CDR3 protein.

TRBV7-9,TRBJ2-3,13,ASSLFSGAKDTQY
TRBV15,TRBJ1-1,11,ATSRESYTEAF
TRBV6-1,TRBJ1-2,13,ASRAGTGGNYGYT
TRBV4-3,TRBJ2-5,13,ASSQDKGTGETQY
TRBV7-9,TRBJ2-5,13,ASSLDQGAGETQY
TRBV30,TRBJ1-1,13,AWTTPEKRNTEAF
TRBV6-5,TRBJ2-7,13,ASRDAYRGWNEQY
TRBV7-3,TRBJ2-7,12,ASSLTGLAGEQY
TRBV10-3,TRBJ2-5,10,ATRERLETQY
TRBV18,TRBJ2-7,12,ASSPDRGSYEQY
TRBV27,TRBJ1-5,12,ASSLRGYNQPQH
TRBV5-4,TRBJ1-1,13,ASKRQGAANTEAF
TRBV7-8,TRBJ1-2,13,ASSLMGRANYGYT
TRBV30,TRBJ2-2,14,AWSVRRGSNTGELF
TRBV7-6,TRBJ2-5,14,ASSSQIWRGAGTQY
TRBV25-1,TRBJ1-1,9,ASSTGPRAF
TRBV6-1,TRBJ2-5,10,ASSVQRETQY
TRBV19,TRBJ1-1,12,ASSHDRGWTEAF
TRBV7-9,TRBJ1-5,13,ASSLGGVLNQPQH
TRBV5-1,TRBJ1-5,14,ASSGYRDRNNQPQH
TRBV30,TRBJ2-1,12,AWTLRGVYNEQF
TRBV7-9,TRBJ1-2,13,ASSSYRGVFYGYT
TRBV29-1,TRBJ2-7,10,SPSWRAYEQY
TRBV7-6,TRBJ1-1,14,ASSLDAGGTGTEAF
TRBV7-6,TRBJ1-3,13,ASSLSQGDGNTIY
TRBV7-9,TRBJ2-2,12,ASSLEANTGELF
TRBV5-1,TRBJ1-2,10,ASTSGGEGYT
TRBV2,TRBJ1-5,13,ASSEGGQGNQPQH
TRBV11-2,TRBJ2-2,15,ASSLAWGSGGTGELF
TRBV27,TRBJ2-7,11,ASSLSRSYEQY
TRBV2,TRBJ1-1,13,ASRRQGGTNTEAF
TRBV11-3,TRBJ2-1,13,ASSFSGTGLDEQF
TRBV6-1,TRBJ1-5,12,ASREGGSHQPQH
TRBV9,TRBJ1-3,17,ASSPTGGSGLRAGNTIY
TRBV18,TRBJ1-1,11,ASSRSQETEAF
TRBV6-6,TRBJ1-1,12,ASSLGQGDTEAF
TRBV28,TRBJ1-2,9,ASSRSDGYT
TRBV5-1,TRBJ1-3,13,ASTPGPSSGNTIY
TRBV5-5,TRBJ1-4,14,ASSLGPRRNLEKLF
TRBV15,TRBJ1-1,14,ATSRGLISGATEAF
TRBV11-2,TRBJ1-2,13,ASSPNLGAGYGYT
TRBV28,TRBJ1-6,14,ASMGDIRELNSPLH
TRBV21-1,TRBJ1-2,10,ASSVGNHGYT
TRBV2,TRBJ1-5,11,ASMRDSNQPQH
TRBV5-8,TRBJ1-2,11,ASSLGFVYGYT
TRBV10-3,TRBJ2-1,14,AIRESKDLTYNEQF
TRBV4-3,TRBJ2-7,13,ASSQDAGLVYEQY
TRBV28,TRBJ2-7,9,ASSYESEQY
TRBV4-2,TRBJ2-5,18,ASSQDQAAGGQGRGETQY
TRBV5-1,TRBJ2-1,16,ASSLRMFGQGVDNEQF
TRBV18,TRBJ2-1,15,ASSPPRLAGAYNEQF
TRBV7-9,TRBJ2-3,11,ASSSDSWAGQY
TRBV9,TRBJ2-3,15,ASSVEWPDSDADTQY